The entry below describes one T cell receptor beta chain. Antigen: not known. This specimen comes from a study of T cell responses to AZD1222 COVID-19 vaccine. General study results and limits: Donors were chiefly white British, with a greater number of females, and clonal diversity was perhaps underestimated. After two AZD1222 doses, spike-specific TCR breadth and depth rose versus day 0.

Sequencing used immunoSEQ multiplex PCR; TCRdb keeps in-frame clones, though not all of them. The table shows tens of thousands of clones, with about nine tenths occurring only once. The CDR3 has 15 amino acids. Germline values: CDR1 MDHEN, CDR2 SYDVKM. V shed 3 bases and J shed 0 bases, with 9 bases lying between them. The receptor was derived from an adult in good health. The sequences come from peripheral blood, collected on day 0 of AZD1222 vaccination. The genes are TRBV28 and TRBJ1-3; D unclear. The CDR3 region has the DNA TGTGCCAGCAGTTTTGTGACTGGCTCTGGAAACACCATATATTTT. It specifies CASSFVTGSGNTIYF.